The 11 T cell receptor beta chains listed next were all sequenced from one sample in a study of cytomegalovirus exposure and HLA in healthy donors. PCR employed 60 Vbeta and 13 Jbeta primers. TCRdb's table, derived via immunoSEQ multiplex PCR, lists solely in-frame clones and lacks some. The data contain under 150,000 clones, about four fifths of them singletons. Sequencing was done on a sample of PBMCs. Receptors were obtained from a woman between 40 and 50 years old in good health and CMV-seronegative.

The chain carries TRBV29-1 and TRBJ2-1; 11 bases fit TRBD1. J lost 9 bases, V lost 3 bases, and 10 bases had no gene match. The germline CDR1 and CDR2 sequences are SQVTM and ANQGSEA. The CDR3 runs to 15 residues. The CDR3 sequence is CSVDGTGGLRGEQFF. The DNA for the CDR3 is TGCAGCGTTGATGGGACAGGGGGACTGCGGGGTGAGCAGTTCTTC.

The chain carries TRBV5-1 and TRBJ2-2, with D maybe TRBD1 (6 bases). Germline CDR1 is SGHRS and CDR2 is YFSETQ. The CDR3 sequence is 14 residues long. V was pared by 0 bases and J by 4 bases, with 7 bases between. CDR3 amino acids: CASSLVGGTGELFF. In nucleotides, the CDR3 is TGCGCCAGCAGCTTGGTAGGGGGCACCGGGGAGCTGTTTTTT.

The rearrangement joins TRBV28 to TRBJ2-7, with TRBD2 identical over 9 bases. CDR1 is MDHEN, CDR2 SYDVKM, per germline. The CDR3 spans 16 residues. J gave up 0 bases and V 7 bases, and 10 bases lay outside the gene matches. The chain's CDR3 is CASTSLSGRGSYEQYF. The CDR3, as DNA: TGTGCCAGCACCTCTCTTAGCGGGAGAGGCTCCTACGAGCAGTACTTC.

The rearrangement joins TRBV6-5 to TRBJ2-2; D call uncertain. V lost 4 bases, J lost 4 bases, and 4 bases lay in between. The CDR3 loop spans 12 amino acids. Looked up from germline, CDR1 is MNHEY and CDR2 is SVGAGI. The CDR3 loop reads CASSSITGELFF. The CDR3, as DNA: TGTGCCAGCAGTTCCATCACCGGGGAGCTGTTTTTT.

This sequence joins TRBV28 and TRBJ1-5; tentatively, D is TRBD1 (5 bases). This CDR3 spans 14 amino acids. Trimming took 3 bases from V and 3 from J, leaving 9 bases between them. The germline V gene encodes CDR1 MDHEN and CDR2 SYDVKM. CDR3 nucleotide sequence: TGTGCCAGCAGTTTTCCAGGGAACAATCAGCCCCAGCATTTT. Protein sequence: CASSFPGNNQPQHF.

The chain recombines TRBV7-9 with TRBJ1-1; 8 bases line up with TRBD1. The V segment lost 7 bases and the J segment 5 bases; nucleotides outside the gene matches: 6. The length of the CDR3 is 13 residues. Germline V gene data show CDR1 as SEHNR and CDR2 as FQNEAQ (reference sequence). The CDR3 bases are TGTGCCAGCACCGGGCAGGGGGCTACTGAAGCTTTCTTT. This sequence encodes CASTGQGATEAFF.

V and J are TRBV29-1 and TRBJ2-5; possibly TRBD1 for D (6 bases). CDR1 is SQVTM, CDR2 ANQGSEA, per germline. CDR3 size: 13 residues. The germline V and J ends were trimmed by 6 bases and 0 bases, with 11 bases remaining between them. CDR3 sequence reads: CSVEDRNQETQYF. CDR3 DNA sequence: TGCAGCGTGGAGGACAGAAACCAAGAGACCCAGTACTTC.

This clone occurred a few times. The V call is TRBV6-1, the J call TRBJ2-1; the match to TRBD1 covers 11 bases. Germline assignment: CDR1 MNHNS and CDR2 SASEGT. This CDR3 contains 15 residues. V lost 3 bases to trimming and J lost 6 bases; unmatched junction nucleotides: 4. This chain's CDR3 is CASSDKDRGPNEQFF. The CDR3 DNA sequence: TGTGCCAGCAGTGATAAGGACAGGGGGCCCAATGAGCAGTTCTTC.

The rearrangement links TRBV19 to TRBJ1-3; unclear D gene. Germline V gene sequence: CDR1 LNHDA, CDR2 SQIVND (reference sequence). The length of the CDR3 is 15 residues. V was trimmed by 5 bases and J by 0 bases, leaving 11 bases between them. CDR3 sequence reads: CASSPAGYSGNTIYF. CDR3 nucleotide sequence: TGTGCCAGTAGTCCCGCGGGGTACTCTGGAAACACCATATATTTT. The full variable domain, with the rest looked up from reference TRBV19 and TRBJ1-3, is DGGITQSPKYLFRKEGQNVTLSCEQNLNHDAMYWYRQDPGQGLRLIYYSQIVNDFQKGDIAEGYSVSREKKESFPLTVTSAQKNPTAFYLCASSPAGYSGNTIYFGEGSWLTVV.

The chain is built from TRBV18 and TRBJ2-1; perhaps TRBD1 as D (5 bases). This CDR3 has 15 residues. Trimming took off 2 bases at V and 12 bases at J, with 20 bases between the two ends. Germline V gene lookup returns CDR1 KGHSH and CDR2 LQKENI. CDR3 amino acids: CASSPAVTPRTGQFF. The DNA for the CDR3 is TGTGCCAGCTCACCAGCGGTAACCCCTAGAACAGGGCAGTTCTTC.

This clone has a handful of counts. The genes are TRBV19 and TRBJ2-3, with a weak D call TRBD2 (6 bases). Germline lookup yields CDR1 LNHDA and CDR2 SQIVND (reference sequence). The CDR3 extends over 15 amino acids. Deletions cut 6 bases from V and 1 base from J, with 14 bases between. CDR3 nucleotide sequence: TGTGCCAGTAGCACCGCTAGCGCGCGCACAGATACGCAGTATTTT. As protein: CASSTASARTDTQYF.